The 6 T cell receptor beta chains presented below share a single source sample, sequenced in a study of blood T cell repertoires in COVID-19. Using immunoSEQ multiplex PCR, the repertoire was profiled, and TCRdb retains in-frame clones only, with some absent. The data show approximately 210,000 clones, with just under 85% seen just once and approximately 8% held by the top ten. Sequences were obtained from peripheral blood. The receptor set was obtained from a woman aged 45-60 years with active or convalescent COVID-19.

The rearrangement links TRBV11-2 to TRBJ2-6; 9 nucleotides agree with TRBD1. The junction had 14 bases not matched to a gene; V was cut back by 11 bases and J by 3 bases. CDR1 is SGHAT, CDR2 FQNNGV, per germline. This CDR3 contains 17 residues. The CDR3 DNA is TGTGCCTCAGATCTGGGACAGGGAGGGGTTGGGGCCAACGTCCTGACTTTC. Its translation is CASDLGQGGVGANVLTF.

The J gene is TRBJ2-5, the V gene TRBV3-1 (or the pseudogene TRBV3-2); 12 bases are shared with TRBD2. The trim removed 2 bases at V and 4 bases at J, leaving 5 bases unmatched. There are 16 residues in the CDR3. Germline CDR1 reads LGHDT; CDR2 reads YNNKEL (reference sequence). CDR3 loop: CASSQRLAGAGETQYF. The CDR3 region has the DNA TGTGCCAGCAGCCAACGACTAGCGGGAGCAGGAGAGACCCAGTACTTC.

The gene calls are TRBV27 and TRBJ2-7; 14 bases match TRBD2. CDR1 is MNHEY, CDR2 SMNVEV, per germline (reference sequence). There are 18 residues in the CDR3. J lost 0 bases, V lost 4 bases, and 8 bases had no gene match. The CDR3 DNA is TGTGCCAGCAGTTCCCAGACTAGCGGGAGGGCCGGCTCCTACGAGCAGTACTTC. It is translated as CASSSQTSGRAGSYEQYF.

The J gene is TRBJ2-1, the V gene TRBV18; TRBD2 matches at 8 bases. CDR1 and CDR2 from the germline V gene are KGHSH and LQKENI. Germline trimming cut 3 bases from V and 9 bases from J; bases unmatched to any gene: 22. The CDR3 length is 19 residues. Written as DNA, the CDR3 is TGTGCCAGCTCACCTAGTTCGAGCGGGAGCAAAAGATTGAGTAGTGAGCAGTTCTTC. Its translation: CASSPSSSGSKRLSSEQFF.

CDR3 sequence reads: CASSVGPDRGYDQPQHF. The CDR3 DNA is TGTGCCAGCAGCGTAGGGCCCGACAGGGGATACGATCAGCCCCAGCATTTT. This rearrangement joins TRBV9 to TRBJ1-5; 8 bases fit TRBD1. The junction had 10 bases not matched to a gene; V was cut back by 0 bases and J by 5 bases. Looked up from germline, CDR1 is SGDLS and CDR2 is YYNGEE. The CDR3 covers 17 residues.

This sequence joins TRBV6-5 and TRBJ1-5, with D tentatively TRBD1 (5 bases). The CDR3 has 13 residues. The V end lost 9 bases, the J end lost 3 bases, and 12 bases lay between the germline ends. Germline V gene data show CDR1 as MNHEY and CDR2 as SVGAGI. The CDR3 bases are TGTGCCAGTGGGGCAGCCCCCAATCAGCCCCAGCATTTT. Its translation is CASGAAPNQPQHF.